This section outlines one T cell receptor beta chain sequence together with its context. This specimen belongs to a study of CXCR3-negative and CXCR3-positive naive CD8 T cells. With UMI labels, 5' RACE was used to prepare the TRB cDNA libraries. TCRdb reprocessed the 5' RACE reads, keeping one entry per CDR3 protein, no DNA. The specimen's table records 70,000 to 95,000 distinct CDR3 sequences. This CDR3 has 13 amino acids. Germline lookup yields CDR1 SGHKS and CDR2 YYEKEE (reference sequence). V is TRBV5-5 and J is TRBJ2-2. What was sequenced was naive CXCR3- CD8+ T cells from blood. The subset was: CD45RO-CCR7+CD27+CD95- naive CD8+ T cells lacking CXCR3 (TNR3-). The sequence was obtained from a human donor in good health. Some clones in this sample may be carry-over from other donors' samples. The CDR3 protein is CASSLWNTGELFF.